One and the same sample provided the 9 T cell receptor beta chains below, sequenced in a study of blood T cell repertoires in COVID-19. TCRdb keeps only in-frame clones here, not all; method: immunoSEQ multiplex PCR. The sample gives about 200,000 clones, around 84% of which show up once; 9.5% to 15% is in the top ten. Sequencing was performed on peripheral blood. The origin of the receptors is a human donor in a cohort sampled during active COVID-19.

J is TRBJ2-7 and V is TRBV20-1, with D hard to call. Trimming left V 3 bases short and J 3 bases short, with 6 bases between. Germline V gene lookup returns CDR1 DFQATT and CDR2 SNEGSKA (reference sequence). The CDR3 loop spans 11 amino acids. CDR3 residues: CSASSLYEQYF. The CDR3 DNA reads TGCAGTGCTAGTTCCCTCTACGAGCAGTACTTC.

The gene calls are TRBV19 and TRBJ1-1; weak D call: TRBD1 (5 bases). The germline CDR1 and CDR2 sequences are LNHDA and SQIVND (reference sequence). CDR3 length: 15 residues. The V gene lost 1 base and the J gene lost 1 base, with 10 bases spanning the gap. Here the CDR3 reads CASSIAEGANTEAFF. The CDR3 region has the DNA TGTGCCAGTAGTATAGCCGAAGGGGCGAACACTGAAGCTTTCTTT. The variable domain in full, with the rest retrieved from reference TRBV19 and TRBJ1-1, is DGGITQSPKYLFRKEGQNVTLSCEQNLNHDAMYWYRQDPGQGLRLIYYSQIVNDFQKGDIAEGYSVSREKKESFPLTVTSAQKNPTAFYLCASSIAEGANTEAFFGQGTRLTVV.

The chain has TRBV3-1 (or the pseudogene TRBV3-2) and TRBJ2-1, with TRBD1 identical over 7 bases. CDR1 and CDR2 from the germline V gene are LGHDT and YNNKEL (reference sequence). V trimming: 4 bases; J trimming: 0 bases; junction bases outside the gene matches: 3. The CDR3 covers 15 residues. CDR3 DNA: TGTGCCAGCAGCCGAGGGGGCCTCTCCTACAATGAGCAGTTCTTC. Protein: CASSRGGLSYNEQFF.

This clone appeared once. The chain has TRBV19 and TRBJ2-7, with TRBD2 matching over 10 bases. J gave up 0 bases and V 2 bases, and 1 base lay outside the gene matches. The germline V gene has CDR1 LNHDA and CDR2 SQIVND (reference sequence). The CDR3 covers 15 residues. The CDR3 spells CASSITSGASYEQYF. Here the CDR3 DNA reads TGTGCCAGTAGTATAACTAGCGGGGCCTCCTACGAGCAGTACTTC. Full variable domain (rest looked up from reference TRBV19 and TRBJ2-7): DGGITQSPKYLFRKEGQNVTLSCEQNLNHDAMYWYRQDPGQGLRLIYYSQIVNDFQKGDIAEGYSVSREKKESFPLTVTSAQKNPTAFYLCASSITSGASYEQYFGPGTRLTVT.

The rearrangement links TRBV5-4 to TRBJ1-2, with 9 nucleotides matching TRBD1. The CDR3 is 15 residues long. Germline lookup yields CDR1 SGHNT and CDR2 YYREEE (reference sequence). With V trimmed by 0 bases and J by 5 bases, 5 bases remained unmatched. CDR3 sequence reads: CASSLGQGVNYGYTF. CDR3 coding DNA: TGTGCCAGCAGCTTGGGACAGGGGGTAAATTATGGCTACACCTTC.

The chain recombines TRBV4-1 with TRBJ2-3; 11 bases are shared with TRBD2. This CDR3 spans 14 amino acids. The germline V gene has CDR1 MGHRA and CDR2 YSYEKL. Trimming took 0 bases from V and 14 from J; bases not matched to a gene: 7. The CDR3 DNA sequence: TGCGCCAGCAGCCAAGATCTAGCGGGGGGCCCCCGGTATTTT. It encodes CASSQDLAGGPRYF.

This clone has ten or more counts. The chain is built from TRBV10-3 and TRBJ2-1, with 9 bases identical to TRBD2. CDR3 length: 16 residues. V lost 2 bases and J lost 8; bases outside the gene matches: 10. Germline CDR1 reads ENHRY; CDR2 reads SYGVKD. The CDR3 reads CAISEPDVSGSDEQFF. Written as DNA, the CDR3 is TGTGCCATCAGTGAGCCCGATGTTAGCGGGAGCGATGAGCAGTTCTTC.

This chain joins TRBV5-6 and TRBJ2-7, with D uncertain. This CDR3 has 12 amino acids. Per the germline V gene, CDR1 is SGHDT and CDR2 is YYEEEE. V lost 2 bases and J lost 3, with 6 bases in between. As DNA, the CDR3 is TGTGCCAGCAGCTTCGTTAACTACGAGCAGTACTTC. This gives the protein CASSFVNYEQYF.

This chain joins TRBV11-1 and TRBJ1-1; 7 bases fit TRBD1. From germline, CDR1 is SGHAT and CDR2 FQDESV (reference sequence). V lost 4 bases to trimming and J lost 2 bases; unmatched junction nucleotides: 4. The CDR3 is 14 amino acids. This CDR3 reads CASSSDRTNTEAFF. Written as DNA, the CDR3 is TGTGCCAGCAGCTCGGACAGGACCAACACTGAAGCTTTCTTT.